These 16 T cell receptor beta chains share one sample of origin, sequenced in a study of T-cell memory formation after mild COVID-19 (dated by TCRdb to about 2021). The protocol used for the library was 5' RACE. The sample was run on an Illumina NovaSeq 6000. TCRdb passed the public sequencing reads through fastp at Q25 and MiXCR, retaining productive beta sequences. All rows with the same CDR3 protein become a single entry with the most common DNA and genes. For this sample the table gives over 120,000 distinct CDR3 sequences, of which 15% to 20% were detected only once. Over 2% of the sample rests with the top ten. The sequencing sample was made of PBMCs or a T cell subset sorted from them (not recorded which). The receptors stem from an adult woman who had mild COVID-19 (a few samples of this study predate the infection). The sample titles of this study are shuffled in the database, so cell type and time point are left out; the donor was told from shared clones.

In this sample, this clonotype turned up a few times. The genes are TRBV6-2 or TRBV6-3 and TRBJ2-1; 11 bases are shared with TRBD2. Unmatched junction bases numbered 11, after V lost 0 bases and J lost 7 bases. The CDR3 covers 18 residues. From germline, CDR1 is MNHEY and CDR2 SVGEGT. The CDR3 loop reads CASSYSPGRASGRNEQFF. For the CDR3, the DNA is TGTGCCAGCAGTTACTCGCCGGGCCGGGCTAGCGGGAGGAATGAGCAGTTCTTC.

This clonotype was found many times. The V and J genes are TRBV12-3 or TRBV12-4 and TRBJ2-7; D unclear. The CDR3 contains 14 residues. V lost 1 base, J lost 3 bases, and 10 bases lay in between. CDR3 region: CASSLGKGIYEQYF. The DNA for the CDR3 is TGTGCCAGCAGTTTAGGAAAGGGTATCTACGAGCAGTACTTC.

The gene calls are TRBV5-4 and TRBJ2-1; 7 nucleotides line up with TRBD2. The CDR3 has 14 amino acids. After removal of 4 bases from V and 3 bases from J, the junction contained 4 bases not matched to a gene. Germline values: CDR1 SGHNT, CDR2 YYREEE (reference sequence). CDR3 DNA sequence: TGTGCCAGCAGCCCTGGGGGGGGCTACAATGAGCAGTTCTTC. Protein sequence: CASSPGGGYNEQFF.

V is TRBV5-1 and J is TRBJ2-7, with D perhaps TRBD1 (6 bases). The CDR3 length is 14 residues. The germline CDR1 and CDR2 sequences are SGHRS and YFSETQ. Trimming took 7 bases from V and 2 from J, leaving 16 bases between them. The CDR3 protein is CASGPQGLTYEQYF. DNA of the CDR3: TGCGCCAGCGGCCCTCAGGGGCTAACCTACGAGCAGTACTTC.

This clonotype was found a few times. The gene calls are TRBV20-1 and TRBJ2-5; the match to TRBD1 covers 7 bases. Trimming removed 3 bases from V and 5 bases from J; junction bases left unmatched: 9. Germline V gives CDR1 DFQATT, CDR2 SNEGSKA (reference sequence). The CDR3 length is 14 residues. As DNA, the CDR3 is TGCAGTGCTAGGGGGACAGTAAGGATGGAGACCCAGTACTTC. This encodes CSARGTVRMETQYF.

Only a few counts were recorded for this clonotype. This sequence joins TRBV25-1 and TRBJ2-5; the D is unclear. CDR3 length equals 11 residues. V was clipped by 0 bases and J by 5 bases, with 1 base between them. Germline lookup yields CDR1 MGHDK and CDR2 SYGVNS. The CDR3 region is CASSEYETQYF. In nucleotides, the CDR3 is TGTGCCAGCAGTGAATACGAGACCCAGTACTTC. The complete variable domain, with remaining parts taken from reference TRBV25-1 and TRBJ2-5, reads EADIYQTPRYLVIGTGKKITLECSQTMGHDKMYWYQQDPGMELHLIHYSYGVNSTEKGDLSSESTVSRIRTEHFPLTLESARPSHTSQYLCASSEYETQYFGPGTRLLVL.

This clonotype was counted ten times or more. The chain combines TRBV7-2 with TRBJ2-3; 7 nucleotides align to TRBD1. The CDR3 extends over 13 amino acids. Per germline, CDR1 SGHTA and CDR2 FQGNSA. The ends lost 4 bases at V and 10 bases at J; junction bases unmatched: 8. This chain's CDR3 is CASSSRGQMAQYF. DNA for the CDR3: TGTGCCAGCAGCTCTAGGGGACAGATGGCGCAGTATTTT.

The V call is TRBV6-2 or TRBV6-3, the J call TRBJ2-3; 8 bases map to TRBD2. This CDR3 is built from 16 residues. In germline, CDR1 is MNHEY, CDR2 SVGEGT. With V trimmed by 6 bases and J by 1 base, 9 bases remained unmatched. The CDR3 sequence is CASRRTGTRGTDTQYF. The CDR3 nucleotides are TGTGCCAGCAGACGTACCGGGACTAGAGGCACAGATACGCAGTATTTT.

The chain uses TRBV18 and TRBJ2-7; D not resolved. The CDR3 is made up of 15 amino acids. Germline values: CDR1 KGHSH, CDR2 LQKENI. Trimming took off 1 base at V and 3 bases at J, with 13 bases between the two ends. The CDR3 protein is CASSPLSPDFYEQYF. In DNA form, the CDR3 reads TGTGCCAGCTCACCACTTAGTCCAGACTTCTACGAGCAGTACTTC.

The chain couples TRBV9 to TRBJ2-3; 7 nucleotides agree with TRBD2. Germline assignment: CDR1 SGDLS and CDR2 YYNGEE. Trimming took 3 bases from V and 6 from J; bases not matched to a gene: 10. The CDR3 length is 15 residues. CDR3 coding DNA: TGTGCCAGCAGCGACGACCAGGTGGGAGGGGATACGCAGTATTTT. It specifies CASSDDQVGGDTQYF.

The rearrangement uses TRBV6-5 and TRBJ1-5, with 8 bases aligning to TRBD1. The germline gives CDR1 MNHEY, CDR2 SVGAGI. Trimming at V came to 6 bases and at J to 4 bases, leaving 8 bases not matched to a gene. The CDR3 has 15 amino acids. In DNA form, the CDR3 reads TGTGCCAGCAGCCCCGATGGACAGGGAAATCAGCCCCAGCATTTT. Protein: CASSPDGQGNQPQHF.

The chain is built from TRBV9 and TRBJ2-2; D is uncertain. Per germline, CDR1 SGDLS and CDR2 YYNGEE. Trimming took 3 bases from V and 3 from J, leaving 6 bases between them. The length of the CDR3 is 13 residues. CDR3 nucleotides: TGTGCCAGCAGCGAAGGGTACACCGGGGAGCTGTTTTTT. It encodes CASSEGYTGELFF.

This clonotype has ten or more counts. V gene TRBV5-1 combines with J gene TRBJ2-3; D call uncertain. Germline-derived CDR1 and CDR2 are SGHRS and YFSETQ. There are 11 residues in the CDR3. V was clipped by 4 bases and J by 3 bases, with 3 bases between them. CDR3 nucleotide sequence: TGCGCCAGCAGCGCAACAGATACGCAGTATTTT. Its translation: CASSATDTQYF.

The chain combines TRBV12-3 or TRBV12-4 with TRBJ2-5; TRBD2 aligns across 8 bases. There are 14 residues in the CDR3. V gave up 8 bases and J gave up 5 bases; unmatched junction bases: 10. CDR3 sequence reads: CASALAGSIETQYF. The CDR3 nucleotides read TGTGCCAGCGCCTTAGCGGGATCCATCGAGACCCAGTACTTC.

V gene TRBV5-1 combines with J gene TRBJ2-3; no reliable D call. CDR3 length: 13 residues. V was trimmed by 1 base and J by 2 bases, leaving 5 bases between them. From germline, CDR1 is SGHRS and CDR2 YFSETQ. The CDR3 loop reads CASSLPTTDTQYF. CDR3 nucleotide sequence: TGCGCCAGCAGCTTGCCCACCACAGATACGCAGTATTTT. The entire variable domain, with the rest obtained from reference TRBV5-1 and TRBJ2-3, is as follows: KAGVTQTPRYLIKTRGQQVTLSCSPISGHRSVSWYQQTPGQGLQFLFEYFSETQRNKGNFPGRFSGRQFSNSRSEMNVSTLELGDSALYLCASSLPTTDTQYFGPGTRLTVL.

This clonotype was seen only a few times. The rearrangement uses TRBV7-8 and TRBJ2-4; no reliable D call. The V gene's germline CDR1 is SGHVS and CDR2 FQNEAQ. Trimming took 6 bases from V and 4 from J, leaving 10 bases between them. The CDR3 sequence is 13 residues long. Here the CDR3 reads CASSPGRKNIQYF. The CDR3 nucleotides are TGTGCCAGCAGTCCCGGACGGAAAAACATTCAGTACTTC.